The sequence of this TCR beta chain was determined in a study of blood T cell repertoires in COVID-19. In the study overall: In each case, the material was cDNA or gDNA derived from T cells, B-cell-depleted T cells, or PBMCs.

Measured with immunoSEQ multiplex PCR; TCRdb has only the in-frame clones, and not every one. The sample consists of 150,000 or so clones, around 80% of them appearing once. Trimming at V came to 7 bases and at J to 5 bases, leaving 10 bases not matched to a gene. This CDR3 is built from 13 residues. The germline V gene encodes CDR1 SQVTM and CDR2 ANQGSEA. Recruits, aged about 18 to 89 years, lived in some 25 US areas. Cohorts were based on clinical histories the participants reported. The TCR was taken from a man aged 50-59 years who had recovered from COVID-19. The chain joins TRBV29-1 to TRBJ1-2; TRBD1 aligns across 7 bases. The sequenced sample consisted of PBMCs or T cells enriched from blood (not recorded which). CDR3 residues: CSAARQGGYGYTF. DNA of the CDR3: TGCAGCGCCGCCCGACAGGGCGGGTATGGCTACACCTTC.